This T cell receptor (beta chain) was observed in a study of control samples from healthy donors and cancer patients (dated by TCRdb to about 2020). Library prep was done by the immunoSEQ multiplex PCR assay. TCRdb re-hosts the immuneACCESS table, in-frame sequences only. Its copies lack some clones; in the studies checked, an unresolved V gene accounts for under half of them, and the cause for the rest is not known. In this sample the table shows around 100,000 clones, about 88% of which occur a single time. The top ten clonotypes cover 18% of the sample. Of note for this clone: Its antigen target is currently unknown. No clone much larger than this one lies a single base away; base qualities are absent.

After removal of 5 bases from V and 4 bases from J, the junction retains 9 bases not matched to a gene. CDR3 length: 14 amino acids, cysteine to phenylalanine. The retained sequence is limited to the CDR3, 42 bases, with the frame set at the first base. CDR1 SQVTM and CDR2 ANQGSEA are derived from the germline V gene. The V and J segments used are TRBV29-1 and TRBJ2-7, and 9 junctional nucleotides match TRBD1. This clonotype was obtained from a woman aged 50 to 60 in good health. The sample comprised blood. The CDR3 region: CSVPLGQGTYEQYF. The DNA reads TGCAGCGTTCCCCTAGGACAGGGGACTTACGAGCAGTACTTC.